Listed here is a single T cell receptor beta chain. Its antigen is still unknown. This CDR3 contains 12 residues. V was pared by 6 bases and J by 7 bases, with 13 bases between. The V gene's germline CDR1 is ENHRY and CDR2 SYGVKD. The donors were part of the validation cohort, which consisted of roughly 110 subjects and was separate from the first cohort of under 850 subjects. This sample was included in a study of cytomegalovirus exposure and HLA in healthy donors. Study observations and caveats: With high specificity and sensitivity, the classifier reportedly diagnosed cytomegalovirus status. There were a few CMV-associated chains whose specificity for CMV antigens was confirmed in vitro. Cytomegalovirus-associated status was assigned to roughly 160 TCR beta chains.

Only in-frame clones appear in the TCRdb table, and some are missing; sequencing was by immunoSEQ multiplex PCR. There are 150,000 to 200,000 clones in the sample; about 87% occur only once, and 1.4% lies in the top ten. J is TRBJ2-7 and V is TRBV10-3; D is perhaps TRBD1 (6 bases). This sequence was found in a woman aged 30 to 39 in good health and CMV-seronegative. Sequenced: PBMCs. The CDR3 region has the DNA TGTGCCATCAGAACCACAGGGTCTGAGCAGTACTTC. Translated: CAIRTTGSEQYF.